A single sample is the source of the 28 T cell receptor beta chains below, sequenced in a study of cytomegalovirus exposure and HLA in healthy donors. PCR was performed using 60 Vbeta and 13 Jbeta primers. TCRdb's table, derived via immunoSEQ multiplex PCR, lists solely in-frame clones and lacks some. The repertoire consists of around 190,000 clones, with 70% to 90% occurring once and the leading ten covering around 0.31%. The sample taken for sequencing was PBMCs. These receptors were taken from a woman in her 30s in good health and CMV-seronegative.

This clone showed up just a few times. This rearrangement joins TRBV11-2 to TRBJ2-7, with 7 bases aligning to TRBD2. V shed 5 bases and J 0 bases; nucleotides not matched to a gene: 7. The CDR3 covers 15 residues. The V gene's germline CDR1 is SGHAT and CDR2 FQNNGV. The CDR3 loop is CASSPLRGISYEQYF. In nucleotides, the CDR3 is TGTGCCAGCAGCCCTTTGCGGGGGATCTCCTACGAGCAGTACTTC.

The chain joins TRBV4-2 to TRBJ2-1; no clear D. Germline V gives CDR1 LGHNA, CDR2 YNFKEQ. V was shortened by 1 base and J by 0 bases, with 10 bases between the two germline ends. The CDR3 has 16 residues. The CDR3 DNA is TGTGCCAGCAGCCAAGTTTCGCGGAGCTCCTACAATGAGCAGTTCTTC. It codes for CASSQVSRSSYNEQFF.

The rearrangement uses TRBV5-4 and TRBJ2-6; TRBD1 might be the D (5 bases). V was pared by 0 bases and J by 2 bases, with 6 bases between. This CDR3 spans 15 amino acids. Germline CDR1 is SGHNT and CDR2 is YYREEE (reference sequence). CDR3 in amino acids: CASSLAGPGANVLTF. CDR3 DNA sequence: TGTGCCAGCAGCTTGGCAGGGCCTGGGGCCAACGTCCTGACTTTC. The full variable domain, with the rest looked up from reference TRBV5-4 and TRBJ2-6, is ETGVTQSPTHLIKTRGQQVTLRCSSQSGHNTVSWYQQALGQGPQFIFQYYREEENGRGNFPPRFSGLQFPNYSSELNVNALELDDSALYLCASSLAGPGANVLTFGAGSRLTVL.

This chain connects TRBV4-1 to TRBJ2-7; D may be TRBD2 (6 bases). In germline, CDR1 is MGHRA, CDR2 YSYEKL. The CDR3 runs to 15 residues. V was shortened by 1 base and J by 0 bases, with 10 bases between the two germline ends. CDR3 loop: CASSQGPTSSYEQYF. The DNA for the CDR3 is TGCGCCAGCAGCCAAGGGCCGACTAGCTCCTACGAGCAGTACTTC.

The chain couples TRBV23-1 to TRBJ1-1; D is ambiguous. TRBV23-1 counts as an open reading frame of uncertain function. This CDR3 contains 15 residues. Trimming removed 2 bases at V and 2 bases at J, with 12 bases between. CDR3 residues: CASSQQALKNTEAFF. In nucleotides, the CDR3 is TGCGCCAGCAGTCAACAGGCCTTAAAAAACACTGAAGCTTTCTTT.

CDR3 sequence reads: CASLTGTGGYEQYF. The DNA for the CDR3 is TGTGCCAGTCTCACCGGGACAGGGGGCTACGAGCAGTACTTC. The chain links TRBV2 to TRBJ2-7; 11 positions match TRBD1. V lost 9 bases to trimming and J lost 3 bases; unmatched junction nucleotides: 7. CDR3 length equals 14 residues. Germline CDR1 and CDR2: SNHLY and FYNNEI.

This clone was observed a handful of times. V and J are TRBV9 and TRBJ2-1, with 8 bases aligning to TRBD2. CDR1 SGDLS and CDR2 YYNGEE come from the germline V gene. Trimming removed 4 bases from V and 6 bases from J; junction bases left unmatched: 6. This CDR3 is 14 amino acids long. This CDR3 is CASSFTGTSNEQFF. As DNA, the CDR3 is TGTGCCAGCAGCTTCACCGGGACTAGCAATGAGCAGTTCTTC. Combining the CDR3 with reference TRBV9 and TRBJ2-1 gives the whole variable domain DSGVTQTPKHLITATGQRVTLRCSPRSGDLSVYWYQQSLDQGLQFLIQYYNGEERAKGNILERFSAQQFPDLHSELNLSSLELGDSALYFCASSFTGTSNEQFFGPGTRLTVL.

The genes are TRBV27 and TRBJ1-2, with 11 bases that match TRBD1. Germline-derived CDR1 and CDR2 are MNHEY and SMNVEV (reference sequence). This CDR3 region has 15 residues. V dropped 4 bases and J dropped 3; count of bases not matched to a gene: 4. The CDR3 spells CASSSGQGVYYGYTF. Written as DNA, the CDR3 is TGTGCCAGCAGTTCGGGACAGGGGGTCTACTATGGCTACACCTTC.

V usage is TRBV5-1 and J usage is TRBJ2-1, with 9 nucleotides matching TRBD1. The CDR3 consists of 15 residues. J gave up 8 bases and V 4 bases, and 10 bases lay outside the gene matches. The V gene's germline CDR1 is SGHRS and CDR2 YFSETQ. CDR3 bases: TGCGCCAGCAGCCTCTTACAGGGGGCCCACGATGAGCAGTTCTTC. It encodes CASSLLQGAHDEQFF.

This chain joins TRBV7-9 and TRBJ2-7; 10 bases are shared with TRBD1. This CDR3 is 14 amino acids long. The V and J ends lost 6 bases and 2 bases, in that order; junction bases with no gene match: 4. Germline loops: CDR1 SEHNR, CDR2 FQNEAQ (reference sequence). CDR3 sequence: CASRATGGPYEQYF. CDR3 nucleotides: TGTGCCAGCAGGGCGACAGGGGGCCCCTACGAGCAGTACTTC.

The rearrangement joins TRBV28 to TRBJ1-2; TRBD1 is a possible D gene (6 bases). CDR1 and CDR2 (germline): MDHEN, SYDVKM. The CDR3 has 15 amino acids. V lost 6 bases to trimming and J lost 4 bases, with 18 bases between them. CDR3 amino acids: CASSRNPDSLYGYTF. The CDR3 nucleotides are TGTGCCAGCAGCCGAAACCCGGACAGCCTCTATGGCTACACCTTC.

This clone has a single count. This sequence joins TRBV9 and TRBJ2-2; 12 nucleotides match TRBD2. The CDR3 consists of 17 residues. Germline CDR1 SGDLS, CDR2 YYNGEE. The V segment lost 4 bases and the J segment 7 bases; nucleotides outside the gene matches: 11. The CDR3 region has the DNA TGTGCCAGCAGCCCGAGCCTAGCGGGGGGGCCAAGCGGGGAGCTGTTTTTT. It specifies CASSPSLAGGPSGELFF.

This rearrangement joins TRBV4-2 to TRBJ1-5; 9 bases agree with TRBD1. CDR3 length equals 16 residues. Germline V gene data show CDR1 as LGHNA and CDR2 as YNFKEQ. The V and J ends lost 5 bases and 0 bases, in that order; junction bases with no gene match: 5. CDR3 coding DNA: TGTGCCAGCAGCTCCGGACAGGGGCTTAGCAATCAGCCCCAGCATTTT. Translation: CASSSGQGLSNQPQHF.

This clone was seen a few times. The chain is built from TRBV27 and TRBJ2-1, with 12 positions matching TRBD2. The V gene end was trimmed by 5 bases and the J gene end by 1 base; junction bases not matched to a gene: 9. Germline V CDR1 and CDR2: MNHEY, SMNVEV (reference sequence). The CDR3 totals 18 residues. This CDR3 reads CASSPTSTSGGSYNEQFF. In nucleotides, the CDR3 is TGTGCCAGCAGTCCAACGTCGACTAGCGGGGGATCCTACAATGAGCAGTTCTTC.

The V call is TRBV28, the J call TRBJ2-7; the D gene is possibly TRBD1 (6 bases). V lost 2 bases to trimming and J lost 0 bases, with 14 bases between them. CDR1 and CDR2 (germline): MDHEN, SYDVKM. The length of the CDR3 is 16 residues. The DNA of the CDR3 is TGTGCCAGCAGTTTAGCCGGGACACTCAACTCCTACGAGCAGTACTTC. Translated: CASSLAGTLNSYEQYF.

V and J are TRBV29-1 and TRBJ2-3; no definite D call. The CDR3 totals 11 residues. CDR1 and CDR2 (germline): SQVTM, ANQGSEA. V shed 6 bases and J shed 0 bases, with 4 bases lying between them. In nucleotides, the CDR3 is TGCAGCGTGGCTAGCACAGATACGCAGTATTTT. Its protein is CSVASTDTQYF.

The chain carries TRBV2 and TRBJ2-3; D is possibly TRBD2 (5 bases). Germline V lookup: CDR1 SNHLY, CDR2 FYNNEI. CDR3 size: 13 residues. The ends were cut back, 5 bases at V and 3 bases at J, with 9 bases in the middle. CDR3 bases: TGTGCCAGCAGTATTTGGAGGACAGATACGCAGTATTTT. Protein sequence: CASSIWRTDTQYF.

This clone appeared a few times. This chain links TRBV5-4 with TRBJ1-2; D is undetermined. Germline assignment: CDR1 SGHNT and CDR2 YYREEE (reference sequence). The CDR3 sequence is 14 residues long. V was trimmed by 3 bases and J by 8 bases, leaving 17 bases between them. The CDR3 coding sequence is TGTGCCAGCAGCTCAACGGGTTTTTGGGTCGGCTACACCTTC. Protein: CASSSTGFWVGYTF. The complete variable domain, with remaining parts taken from reference TRBV5-4 and TRBJ1-2, reads ETGVTQSPTHLIKTRGQQVTLRCSSQSGHNTVSWYQQALGQGPQFIFQYYREEENGRGNFPPRFSGLQFPNYSSELNVNALELDDSALYLCASSSTGFWVGYTFGSGTRLTVV.

The sample holds one count of this clone. The chain couples TRBV6-5 to TRBJ1-2; 10 positions agree with TRBD1. Germline V gives CDR1 MNHEY, CDR2 SVGAGI. The CDR3 sequence is 14 residues long. Trimming removed 5 bases from V and 5 bases from J; junction bases left unmatched: 5. The CDR3 loop is CASSATGGVYGYTF. In nucleotides, the CDR3 is TGTGCCAGCAGTGCGACAGGGGGCGTGTATGGCTACACCTTC.

With respect to this clone: Other DNA sequences in this specimen translate into the identical CDR3. The genes are TRBV9 and TRBJ2-7; maybe TRBD2 (7 bases). Germline V CDR1 and CDR2: SGDLS, YYNGEE. The CDR3 contains 14 residues. The V gene lost 2 bases and the J gene lost 0 bases, with 9 bases spanning the gap. Here the CDR3 DNA reads TGTGCCAGCAGCGTCGGGGGGCGCTCCTACGAGCAGTACTTC. It codes for CASSVGGRSYEQYF. Together with reference TRBV9 and TRBJ2-7, the CDR3 gives the full variable domain: DSGVTQTPKHLITATGQRVTLRCSPRSGDLSVYWYQQSLDQGLQFLIQYYNGEERAKGNILERFSAQQFPDLHSELNLSSLELGDSALYFCASSVGGRSYEQYFGPGTRLTVT.

The sample holds one count of this clone. The chain has TRBV5-1 and TRBJ2-3, with a weak D call TRBD1 (5 bases). From germline, CDR1 is SGHRS and CDR2 YFSETQ. V lost 4 bases and J 0 bases, leaving 12 bases between the germline ends. This CDR3 contains 15 residues. CDR3 protein: CASSTTGTSTDTQYF. In DNA, the CDR3 is TGCGCCAGCAGCACCACAGGAACTAGCACAGATACGCAGTATTTT.

The chain joins TRBV7-9 to TRBJ1-2; TRBD1 agrees at 7 bases. V shed 5 bases, J shed 6 bases, and the junction held 9 bases outside the gene matches. Germline lookup yields CDR1 SEHNR and CDR2 FQNEAQ (reference sequence). This CDR3 has 14 amino acids. CDR3 DNA: TGTGCCAGCAGCCCGACAGGGTGGTTCGATGGCTACACCTTC. This gives the protein CASSPTGWFDGYTF.

This clone came up once. The CDR3 nucleotides are TGTGCCAGCAGCCAAGTGGGGCGGAACACCGGGGAGCTGTTTTTT. As protein: CASSQVGRNTGELFF. The chain is built from TRBV4-2 and TRBJ2-2; TRBD1 might be the D (5 bases). CDR1 and CDR2 from the germline V gene are LGHNA and YNFKEQ. V dropped 1 base and J dropped 1 base, with 7 bases sitting between them. CDR3 length: 15 residues.

This rearrangement joins TRBV5-3 to TRBJ1-1, with D hard to call. TRBV5-3 is filed as an ORF, its function uncertain. The CDR3 runs to 13 residues. V was trimmed by 1 base and J by 12 bases, leaving 16 bases between them. CDR3 DNA: TGTGCCAGAAGCTTGAGGTTAGCGCACGGAACTTTCTTT. Its protein is CARSLRLAHGTFF.

The rearrangement joins TRBV6-4 to TRBJ2-1, with a possible D match to TRBD2 (6 bases). This CDR3 is 16 amino acids long. Germline assignment: CDR1 MRHNA and CDR2 SNTAGT. V was pared by 6 bases and J by 7 bases, with 22 bases between. The CDR3 region is CASSLIPDLAINEQFF. The CDR3 DNA reads TGTGCCAGCAGCCTTATCCCGGATCTAGCGATTAATGAGCAGTTCTTC.

The V call is TRBV19, the J call TRBJ1-2; 10 nucleotides line up with TRBD1. The CDR3 has 16 residues. Germline assignment: CDR1 LNHDA and CDR2 SQIVND (reference sequence). The junction had 8 bases not matched to a gene; V was cut back by 3 bases and J by 4 bases. The CDR3 DNA is TGTGCCAGTAGTATCGCGGCCGGGACAGGGGTCTATGGCTACACCTTC. Protein product: CASSIAAGTGVYGYTF.

The chain links TRBV7-9 to TRBJ2-2; tentative D call: TRBD1 (7 bases). In germline, CDR1 is SEHNR, CDR2 FQNEAQ (reference sequence). This CDR3 comprises 15 residues. V lost 10 bases to trimming and J lost 5 bases, with 20 bases between them. The CDR3 loop is CATVAGQLPTGELFF. The CDR3 region has the DNA TGTGCCACCGTCGCGGGACAGCTCCCAACCGGGGAGCTGTTTTTT.

This chain links TRBV5-1 with TRBJ2-3; D may be TRBD1 (5 bases). Germline V lookup: CDR1 SGHRS, CDR2 YFSETQ. The V and J ends lost 3 bases and 0 bases respectively, with 14 bases between them. CDR3 size: 16 residues. This chain's CDR3 is CASSSATVASTDTQYF. The DNA of the CDR3 is TGCGCCAGCAGCTCCGCGACAGTCGCTAGCACAGATACGCAGTATTTT.